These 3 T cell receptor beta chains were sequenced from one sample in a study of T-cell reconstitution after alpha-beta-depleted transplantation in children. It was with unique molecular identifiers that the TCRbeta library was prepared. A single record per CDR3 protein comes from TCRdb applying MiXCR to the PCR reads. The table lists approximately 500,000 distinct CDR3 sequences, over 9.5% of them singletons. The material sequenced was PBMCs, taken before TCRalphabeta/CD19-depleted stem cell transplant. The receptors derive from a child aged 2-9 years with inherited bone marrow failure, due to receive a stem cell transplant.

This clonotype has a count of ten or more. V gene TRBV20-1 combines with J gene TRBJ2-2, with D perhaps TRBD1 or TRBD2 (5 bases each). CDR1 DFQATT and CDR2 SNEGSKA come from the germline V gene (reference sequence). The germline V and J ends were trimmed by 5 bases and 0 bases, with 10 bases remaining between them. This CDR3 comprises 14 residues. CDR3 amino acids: CSAGGRTNTGELFF. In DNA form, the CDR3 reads TGCAGTGCTGGGGGTCGTACGAACACCGGGGAGCTGTTTTTT.

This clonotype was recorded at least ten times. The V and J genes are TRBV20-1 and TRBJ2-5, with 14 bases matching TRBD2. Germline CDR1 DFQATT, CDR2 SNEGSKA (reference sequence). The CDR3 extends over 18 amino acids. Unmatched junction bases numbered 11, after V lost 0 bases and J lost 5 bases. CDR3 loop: CSARDLPGTSGSGETQYF. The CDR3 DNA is TGCAGTGCTAGAGATCTACCCGGGACTAGCGGGAGCGGGGAGACCCAGTACTTC.

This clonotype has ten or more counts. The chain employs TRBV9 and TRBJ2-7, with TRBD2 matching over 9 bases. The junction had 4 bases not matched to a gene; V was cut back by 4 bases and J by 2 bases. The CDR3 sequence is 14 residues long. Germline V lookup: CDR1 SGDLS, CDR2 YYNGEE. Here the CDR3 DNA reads TGTGCCAGCAGCCCCGGGACTAGCCCCTACGAGCAGTACTTC. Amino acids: CASSPGTSPYEQYF.